The T cell receptor beta chain under discussion was sequenced for a study of neoadjuvant anti-PD-1 for oral cavity cancer. Trimming shortened V by 0 bases and J by 2 bases, and 7 bases separated the two germline ends. The CDR3 is 14 amino acids. The germline V gene encodes CDR1 MNHEY and CDR2 SVGAGI. Six replicates per PBMC sample, mostly from 480 ng of genomic DNA. Assay used: immunoSEQ multiplex PCR; TCRdb lists only in-frame clones, some missing. The repertoire consists of about 61,000 clones, with approximately 79% occurring once and the leading ten covering approximately 2.8%. Stage II-IVA oral cavity squamous cell carcinoma was new and untreated by systemic or radiation therapy.

The V and J genes are TRBV6-5 and TRBJ1-2, with a weak D call TRBD1 (5 bases). Sequencing used PBMCs, obtained before nivolumab (anti-PD-1) treatment. This sequence originates from a person aged 35 to 85 with oral cavity squamous cell carcinoma. CDR3 DNA sequence: TGTGCCAGCAGTTACTCGACAGACAACTATGGCTACACCTTC. It codes for CASSYSTDNYGYTF.